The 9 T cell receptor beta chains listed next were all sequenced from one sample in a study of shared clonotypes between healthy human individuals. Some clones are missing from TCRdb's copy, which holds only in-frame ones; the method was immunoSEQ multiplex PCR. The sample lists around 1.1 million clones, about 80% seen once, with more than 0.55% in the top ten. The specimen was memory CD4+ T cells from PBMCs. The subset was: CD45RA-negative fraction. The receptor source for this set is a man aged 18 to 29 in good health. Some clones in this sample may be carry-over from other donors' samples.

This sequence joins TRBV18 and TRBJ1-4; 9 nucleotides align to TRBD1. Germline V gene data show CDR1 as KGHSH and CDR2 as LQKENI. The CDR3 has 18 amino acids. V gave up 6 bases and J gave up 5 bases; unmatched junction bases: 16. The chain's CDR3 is CASSGTGPIVSENEKLFF. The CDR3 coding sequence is TGTGCCAGCTCCGGGACAGGGCCTATCGTATCCGAAAATGAAAAACTGTTTTTT.

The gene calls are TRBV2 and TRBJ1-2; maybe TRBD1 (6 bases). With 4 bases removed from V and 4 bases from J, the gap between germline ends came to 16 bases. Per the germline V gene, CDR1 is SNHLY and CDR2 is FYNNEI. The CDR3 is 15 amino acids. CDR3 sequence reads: CASSANRDIGYGYTF. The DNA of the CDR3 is TGTGCCAGCAGTGCCAACAGGGATATTGGCTATGGCTACACCTTC.

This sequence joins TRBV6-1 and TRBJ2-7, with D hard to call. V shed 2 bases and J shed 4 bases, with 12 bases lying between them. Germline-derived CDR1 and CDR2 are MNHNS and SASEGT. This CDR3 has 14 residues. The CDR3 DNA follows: TGTGCCAGCAGTGAATTGTCCAGTACATACGAGCAGTACTTC. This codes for CASSELSSTYEQYF.

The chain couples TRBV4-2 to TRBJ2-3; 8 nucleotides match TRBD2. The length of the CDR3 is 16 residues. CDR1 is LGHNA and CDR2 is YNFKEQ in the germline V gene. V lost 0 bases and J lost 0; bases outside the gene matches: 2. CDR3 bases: TGTGCCAGCAGCCAAGATAGCGGGACGAGCACAGATACGCAGTATTTT. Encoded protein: CASSQDSGTSTDTQYF.

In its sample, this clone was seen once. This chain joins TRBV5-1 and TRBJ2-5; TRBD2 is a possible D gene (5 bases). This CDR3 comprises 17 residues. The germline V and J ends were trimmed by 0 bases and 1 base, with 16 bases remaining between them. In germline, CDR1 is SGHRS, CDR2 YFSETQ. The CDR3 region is CASSLAGGPAAQETQYF. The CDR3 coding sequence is TGCGCCAGCAGCTTGGCCGGTGGGCCAGCGGCCCAAGAGACCCAGTACTTC.

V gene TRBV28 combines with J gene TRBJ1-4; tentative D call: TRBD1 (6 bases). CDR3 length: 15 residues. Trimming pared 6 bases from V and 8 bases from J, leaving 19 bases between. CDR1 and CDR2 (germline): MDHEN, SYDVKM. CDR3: CASSTSGGDGEKLFF. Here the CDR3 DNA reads TGTGCCAGCAGCACCTCGGGGGGCGACGGCGAAAAACTGTTTTTT.

CDR3 nucleotide sequence: TGTGCCAGCACCGGGGGCGGGCCGAACACTGAAGCTTTCTTT. This translates into CASTGGGPNTEAFF. The genes are TRBV6-1 and TRBJ1-1, with D tentatively TRBD1 (6 bases). This CDR3 is 14 amino acids long. V was cut by 7 bases and J by 1 base, with 13 bases left in between. The germline V gene has CDR1 MNHNS and CDR2 SASEGT.

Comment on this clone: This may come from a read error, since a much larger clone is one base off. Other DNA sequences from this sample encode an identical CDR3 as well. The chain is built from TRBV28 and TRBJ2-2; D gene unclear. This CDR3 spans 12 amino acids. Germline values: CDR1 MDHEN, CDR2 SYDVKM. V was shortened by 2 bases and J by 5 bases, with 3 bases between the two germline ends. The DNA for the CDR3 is TGTGCCAGCAGTTTAAGTACCGGGGAGCTGTTTTTT. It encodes CASSLSTGELFF.

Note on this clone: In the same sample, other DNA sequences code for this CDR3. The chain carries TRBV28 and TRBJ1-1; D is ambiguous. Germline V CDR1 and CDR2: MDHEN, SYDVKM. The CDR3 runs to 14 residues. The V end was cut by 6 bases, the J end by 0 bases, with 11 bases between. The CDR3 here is CASSLGQMNTEAFF. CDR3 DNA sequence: TGTGCCAGCAGCCTTGGGCAGATGAACACTGAAGCTTTCTTT.